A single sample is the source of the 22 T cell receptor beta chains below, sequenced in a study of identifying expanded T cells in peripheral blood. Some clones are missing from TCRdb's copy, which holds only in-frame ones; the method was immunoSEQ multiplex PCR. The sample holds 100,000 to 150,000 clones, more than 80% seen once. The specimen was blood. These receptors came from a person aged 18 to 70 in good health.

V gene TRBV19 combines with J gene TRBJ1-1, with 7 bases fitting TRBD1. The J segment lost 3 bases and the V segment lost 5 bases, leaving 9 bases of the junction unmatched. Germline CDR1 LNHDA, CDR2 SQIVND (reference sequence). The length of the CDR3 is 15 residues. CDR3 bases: TGTGCCAGTAGTGGACAAGGACAGGCCCACACTGAAGCTTTCTTT. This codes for CASSGQGQAHTEAFF. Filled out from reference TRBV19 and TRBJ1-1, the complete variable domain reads DGGITQSPKYLFRKEGQNVTLSCEQNLNHDAMYWYRQDPGQGLRLIYYSQIVNDFQKGDIAEGYSVSREKKESFPLTVTSAQKNPTAFYLCASSGQGQAHTEAFFGQGTRLTVV.

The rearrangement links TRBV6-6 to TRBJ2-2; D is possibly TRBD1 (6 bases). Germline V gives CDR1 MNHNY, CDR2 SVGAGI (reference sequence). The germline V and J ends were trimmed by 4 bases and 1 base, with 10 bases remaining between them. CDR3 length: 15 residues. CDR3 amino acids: CASSSRTENTGELFF. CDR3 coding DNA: TGTGCCAGCAGTTCTCGGACAGAGAACACCGGGGAGCTGTTTTTT.

This CDR3 reads CASSLGRTGFLGSYEQYF. CDR3 in DNA: TGTGCCAGCAGCTTAGGACGGACAGGCTTCCTCGGGTCCTACGAGCAGTACTTC. The J gene is TRBJ2-7, the V gene TRBV7-2; 7 nucleotides match TRBD1. V trimming: 1 base; J trimming: 1 base; junction bases outside the gene matches: 13. The length of the CDR3 is 18 residues. The germline V gene encodes CDR1 SGHTA and CDR2 FQGNSA.

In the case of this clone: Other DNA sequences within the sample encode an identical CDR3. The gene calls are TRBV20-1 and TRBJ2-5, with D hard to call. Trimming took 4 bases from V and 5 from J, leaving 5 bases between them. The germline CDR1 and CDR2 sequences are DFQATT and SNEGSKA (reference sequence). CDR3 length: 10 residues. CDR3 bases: TGCAGTGCTATGGGGGAGACCCAGTACTTC. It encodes CSAMGETQYF.

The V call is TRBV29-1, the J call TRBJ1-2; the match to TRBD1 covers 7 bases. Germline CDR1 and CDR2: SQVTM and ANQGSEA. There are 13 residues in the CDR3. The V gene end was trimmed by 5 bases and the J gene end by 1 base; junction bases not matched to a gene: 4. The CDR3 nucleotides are TGCAGCGTTTGGACAGGAAATAACTATGGCTACACCTTC. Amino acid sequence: CSVWTGNNYGYTF.

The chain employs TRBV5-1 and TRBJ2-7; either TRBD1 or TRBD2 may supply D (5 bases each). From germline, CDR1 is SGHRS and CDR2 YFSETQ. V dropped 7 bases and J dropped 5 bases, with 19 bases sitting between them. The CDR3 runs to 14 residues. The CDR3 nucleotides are TGCGCCAGCGGTCAGGCAGGGAGTAGGGACGAGCAGTACTTC. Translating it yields CASGQAGSRDEQYF.

As DNA, the CDR3 is TGTGCCAGCAGCGTCCAGGCTACGAACACCGGGGAGCTGTTTTTT. Translated: CASSVQATNTGELFF. This rearrangement joins TRBV9 to TRBJ2-2; D gene unclear. The CDR3 loop spans 15 amino acids. Germline CDR1 and CDR2: SGDLS and YYNGEE. V shed 2 bases and J shed 0 bases, with 8 bases lying between them.

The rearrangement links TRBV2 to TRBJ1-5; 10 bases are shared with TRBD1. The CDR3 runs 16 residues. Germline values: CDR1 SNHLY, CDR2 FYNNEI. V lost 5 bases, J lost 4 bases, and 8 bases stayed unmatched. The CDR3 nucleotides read TGTGCCAGCAGTTCCGGACAGGGGGTGGCAAATCAGCCCCAGCATTTT. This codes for CASSSGQGVANQPQHF.

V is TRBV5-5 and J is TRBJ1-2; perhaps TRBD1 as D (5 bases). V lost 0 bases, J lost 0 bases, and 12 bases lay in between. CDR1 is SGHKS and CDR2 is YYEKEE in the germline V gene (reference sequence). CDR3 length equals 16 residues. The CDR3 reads CASSLAQGNSNYGYTF. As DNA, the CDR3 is TGTGCCAGCAGCTTGGCCCAGGGTAACTCTAACTATGGCTACACCTTC.

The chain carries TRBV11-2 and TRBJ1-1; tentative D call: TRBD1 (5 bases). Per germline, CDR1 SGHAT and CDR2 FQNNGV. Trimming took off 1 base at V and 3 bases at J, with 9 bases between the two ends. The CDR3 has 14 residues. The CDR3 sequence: CASSLGMGDTEAFF. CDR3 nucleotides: TGTGCCAGCAGCTTAGGGATGGGGGACACTGAAGCTTTCTTT.

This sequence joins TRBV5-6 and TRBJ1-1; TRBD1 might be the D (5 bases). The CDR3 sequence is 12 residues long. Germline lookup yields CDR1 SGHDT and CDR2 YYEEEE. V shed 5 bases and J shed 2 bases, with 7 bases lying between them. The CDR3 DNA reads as TGTGCCAGCAGTCAGGGTAACACTGAAGCTTTCTTT. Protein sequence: CASSQGNTEAFF.

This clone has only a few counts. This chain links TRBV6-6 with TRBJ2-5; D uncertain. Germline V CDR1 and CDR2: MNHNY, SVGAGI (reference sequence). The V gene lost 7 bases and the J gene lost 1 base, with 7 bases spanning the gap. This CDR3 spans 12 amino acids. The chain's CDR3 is CASMAGQETQYF. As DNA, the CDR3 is TGTGCCAGCATGGCAGGCCAAGAGACCCAGTACTTC.

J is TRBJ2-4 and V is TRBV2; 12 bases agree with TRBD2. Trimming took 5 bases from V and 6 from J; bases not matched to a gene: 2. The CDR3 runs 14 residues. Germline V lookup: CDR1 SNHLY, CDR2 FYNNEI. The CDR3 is CASSPLAGGNIQYF. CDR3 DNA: TGTGCCAGCAGTCCACTAGCGGGGGGAAACATTCAGTACTTC.

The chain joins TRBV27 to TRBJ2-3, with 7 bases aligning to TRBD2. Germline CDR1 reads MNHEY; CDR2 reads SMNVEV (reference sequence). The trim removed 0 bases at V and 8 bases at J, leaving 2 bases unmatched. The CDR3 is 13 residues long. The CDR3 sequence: CASSLSWGGTQYF. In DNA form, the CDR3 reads TGTGCCAGCAGTTTATCGTGGGGGGGTACGCAGTATTTT.

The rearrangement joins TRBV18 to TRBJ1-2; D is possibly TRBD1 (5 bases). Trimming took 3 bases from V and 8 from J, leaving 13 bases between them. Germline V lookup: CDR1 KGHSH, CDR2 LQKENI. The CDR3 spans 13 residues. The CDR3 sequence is CASSPSGPGGYTF. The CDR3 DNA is TGTGCCAGCTCACCGTCAGGGCCAGGGGGCTACACCTTC.

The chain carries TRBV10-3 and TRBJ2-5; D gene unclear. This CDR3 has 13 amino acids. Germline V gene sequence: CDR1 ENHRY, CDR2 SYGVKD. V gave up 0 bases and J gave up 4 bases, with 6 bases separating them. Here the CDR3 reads CAISESIRETQYF. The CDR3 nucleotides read TGTGCCATCAGTGAGTCGATAAGAGAGACCCAGTACTTC.

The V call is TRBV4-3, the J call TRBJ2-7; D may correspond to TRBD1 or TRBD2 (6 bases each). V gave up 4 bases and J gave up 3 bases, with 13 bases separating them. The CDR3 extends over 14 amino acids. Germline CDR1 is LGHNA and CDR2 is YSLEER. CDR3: CASSPVGGRYEQYF. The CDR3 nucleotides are TGCGCCAGCAGCCCTGTGGGGGGCCGCTACGAGCAGTACTTC.

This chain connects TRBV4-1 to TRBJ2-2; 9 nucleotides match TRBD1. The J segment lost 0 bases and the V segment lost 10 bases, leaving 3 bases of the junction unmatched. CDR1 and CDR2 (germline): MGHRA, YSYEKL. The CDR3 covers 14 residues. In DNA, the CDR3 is TGCGCCACTCGGACAGGGGCGAACACCGGGGAGCTGTTTTTT. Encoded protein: CATRTGANTGELFF.

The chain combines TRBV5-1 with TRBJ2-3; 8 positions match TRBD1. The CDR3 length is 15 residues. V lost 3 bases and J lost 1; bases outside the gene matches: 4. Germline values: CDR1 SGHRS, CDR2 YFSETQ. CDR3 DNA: TGCGCCAGCAGCTCACAGGGGGTTGGCACAGATACGCAGTATTTT. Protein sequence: CASSSQGVGTDTQYF.

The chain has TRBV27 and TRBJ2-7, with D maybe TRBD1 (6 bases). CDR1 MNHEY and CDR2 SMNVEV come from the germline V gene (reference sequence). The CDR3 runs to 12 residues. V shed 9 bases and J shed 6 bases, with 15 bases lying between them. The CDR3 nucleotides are TGTGCCAGTGCGACAGGTGCCCTCGAGCAGTACTTC. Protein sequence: CASATGALEQYF.

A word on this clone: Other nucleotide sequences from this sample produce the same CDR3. The CDR3 bases are TGTGCCAGCAGCTACGGAGTGTCCTACGAGCAGTACTTC. Amino acids: CASSYGVSYEQYF. The V gene is TRBV27, the J gene TRBJ2-7, with no clear D. The CDR3 loop spans 13 amino acids. V gave up 6 bases and J gave up 1 base, with 10 bases separating them. The V gene's germline CDR1 is MNHEY and CDR2 SMNVEV (reference sequence).

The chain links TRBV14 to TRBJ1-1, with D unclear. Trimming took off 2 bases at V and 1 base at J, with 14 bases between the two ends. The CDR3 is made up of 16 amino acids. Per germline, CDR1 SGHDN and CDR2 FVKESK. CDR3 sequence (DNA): TGTGCCAGCAGCCAACTGGGTGGGATAGCGAACACTGAAGCTTTCTTT. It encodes CASSQLGGIANTEAFF.